This T cell receptor beta chain was identified during a study of cytomegalovirus exposure and HLA in healthy donors. In the study overall: An early data release held approximately 80 million unique TCRs from HLA-typed donors.

The PCR ran on 60 Vbeta and 13 Jbeta primers. Sequencing used immunoSEQ multiplex PCR; TCRdb keeps in-frame clones, though not all of them. The sample consists of about 150,000 clones, roughly four fifths of them appearing once. V shed 6 bases and J 6 bases; nucleotides not matched to a gene: 15. Germline lookup yields CDR1 WSHSY and CDR2 SAAADI. The CDR3 loop spans 16 amino acids. Sequencing used PBMCs. The rearrangement links TRBV10-2 to TRBJ1-1, with 8 bases aligning to TRBD1. This clonotype was obtained from a man younger than 35 in good health and CMV-seronegative. This chain's CDR3 is CASRDRVNVGPPEAFF. The CDR3 nucleotides are TGCGCCAGCAGGGACAGGGTTAACGTGGGCCCCCCTGAAGCTTTCTTT.